The clone carrying this T cell receptor (beta chain) was seen only a few times. The PCR contained 60 Vbeta and 13 Jbeta primers. Repertoires were generated with immunoSEQ multiplex PCR, while TCRdb's copy carries only in-frame clones and drops some. The sample consists of around 140,000 clones, less than 90% of them appearing once. These data belong to a study of cytomegalovirus exposure and HLA in healthy donors. CDR3 length equals 16 residues. Unmatched junction bases numbered 7, after V lost 0 bases and J lost 3 bases. The germline V gene has CDR1 SGHRS and CDR2 YFSETQ. What was sequenced was PBMCs. This TCR was sampled from a man in his forties in good health and CMV-seronegative. This sequence joins TRBV5-1 and TRBJ2-7; 9 bases fit TRBD1. CDR3 amino acids: CASSLAFGTGYYEQYF. CDR3 nucleotides: TGCGCCAGCAGCTTGGCCTTTGGGACAGGGTACTACGAGCAGTACTTC. The variable domain in full, completed from reference TRBV5-1 and TRBJ2-7, reads KAGVTQTPRYLIKTRGQQVTLSCSPISGHRSVSWYQQTPGQGLQFLFEYFSETQRNKGNFPGRFSGRQFSNSRSEMNVSTLELGDSALYLCASSLAFGTGYYEQYFGPGTRLTVT.